A selection of T cell receptor beta chains follows, all from one sample in a study of T-cell reconstitution after alpha-beta-depleted transplantation in children. From the PCR reads, TCRdb called clonotypes with MiXCR, one entry per CDR3 protein. Here the sample spans just under 250,000 distinct CDR3 sequences, about 26% being singletons. This sample comprised PBMCs, obtained before TCRalphabeta/CD19-depleted stem cell transplant. The receptors originated from a girl aged 2 to 9 with Fanconi anemia, due to receive a stem cell transplant. Each CDR3 is given without its conserved first and last residue. Each record gives: V gene, CDR3 length, J gene, clone size, CDR3 protein. Not all rows give a size; the values are once, few, many and, for expanded clones, a class.

TRBV7-2	14	TRBJ2-5	few	ASSLFRKGGLETQY
TRBV12-3/TRBV12-4	12	TRBJ2-7	many	ASSLLAGAYEQY
TRBV7-9	12	TRBJ2-1	.	ASSTGWGYNEQF
TRBV29-1	11	TRBJ2-6	many	SAVGAGANVLT
TRBV29-1	12	TRBJ2-5	few	SVAGGAGQETQY
TRBV28	10	TRBJ2-1	many	ASSSTGTWEF
TRBV18	11	TRBJ2-7	once	ASSTGPSWEQY
TRBV6-1	15	TRBJ1-3	.	ASSEFLAGYSGNTIY
TRBV29-1	13	TRBJ2-7	few	SVEDWAGEAYEQY
TRBV20-1	13	TRBJ2-1	many	SASRAGGSYNEQF
TRBV29-1	9	TRBJ2-7	.	SVTGFYEQY
TRBV2	13	TRBJ2-7	.	ASSEFLAGTYEQY
TRBV20-1	12	TRBJ2-1	.	SASVYLTYNEQF
TRBV5-1	12	TRBJ2-2	.	ASRRQGEHGELF
TRBV24-1	14	TRBJ2-1	many	ATSDSFPTGYNEQF
TRBV4-1	12	TRBJ1-1	.	ASSQDRTGEVAF
TRBV6-4	10	TRBJ1-1	.	ASSHSFTEAF
TRBV5-1	16	TRBJ2-3	.	ASSFRTSGGAPTDTQY
TRBV11-3	11	TRBJ2-5	.	ASSLGNGETQY
TRBV7-9	13	TRBJ1-1	few	ASSSYWDTNTEAF
TRBV6-1	12	TRBJ2-7	.	ASSPGQGSVEQY
TRBV7-9	8	TRBJ1-2	many	ASSGRGYT
TRBV15	12	TRBJ1-2	.	ATSKGQGARGYT
TRBV20-1	10	TRBJ2-3	few	SASIRPDTQY
TRBV7-2	12	TRBJ1-2	few	ASSLVVAPVGYT
TRBV28	10	TRBJ2-7	many	ASSLLGGEQY
TRBV29-1	12	TRBJ2-7	.	SVEGDRLPYEQY
TRBV7-9	10	TRBJ2-1	many	ASDGPGNEQF
TRBV20-1	9	TRBJ1-1	.	STKGPPEAF
TRBV6-4	15	TRBJ2-3	.	ASSDNPAGTSTDTQY
TRBV20-1	12	TRBJ1-5	few	SARDDEGNQPQH
TRBV9	15	TRBJ1-3	few	ASSVAGQTSSGNTIY
TRBV29-1	13	TRBJ1-2	.	SVEGTGTAFYGYT
TRBV20-1	13	TRBJ2-3	.	SAQPIGFSTDTQY
TRBV7-8	14	TRBJ1-1	many	ASSLAETARNTEAF
TRBV6-1	12	TRBJ2-7	.	AIADSGRSYEQY
TRBV20-1	11	TRBJ2-7	many	SAIQGFYYEQY
TRBV20-1	9	TRBJ2-6	.	SVQGANVLT
TRBV10-1	10	TRBJ2-7	many	ASRDRPYEQY
TRBV29-1	10	TRBJ1-1	.	SVAAGNTEAF
TRBV20-1	14	TRBJ2-2	many	SARDRRTGGTGELF
TRBV5-1	12	TRBJ2-1	many	ASYHRSSYNEQF
TRBV6-4	11	TRBJ1-5	.	ASSVDRDQPQH
TRBV7-2	12	TRBJ1-5	.	ASSLVGPNQPQH
TRBV7-2	10	TRBJ1-2	.	ASSGDREGYT
TRBV12-3/TRBV12-4	10	TRBJ2-7	many	ASTTDNYEQY
TRBV20-1	13	TRBJ2-1	many	SAGWRTSGDTEQF
TRBV29-1	10	TRBJ2-5	few	SGWRGEETQY
TRBV20-1	13	TRBJ2-1	.	SARDTGRPYNEQF
TRBV29-1	12	TRBJ2-1	few	SVFTGASYNEQF
TRBV20-1	12	TRBJ2-7	.	SALSPGGRYEQY
TRBV6-5	13	TRBJ2-2	many	ASRRGSGNTGELF
TRBV6-1	14	TRBJ2-3	.	ASGVAGEWGTDTQY